This entry is about one TCR beta chain. Under the authors' procedure: Amplified reference gene primers provided the basis for estimating nucleated cell counts. TCRdb's copy holds only in-frame clones and misses some; the assay was immunoSEQ multiplex PCR. V and J calls and clone size are those listed in that table; D and trimming were worked out from the DNA. In the table there are about 180,000 clones, around 87% of which are singletons. This record belongs to a study of blood T cell repertoires in COVID-19. This clonotype was obtained from a man aged 35-49 years with active or convalescent COVID-19. The sequencing sample was made of peripheral blood.

This CDR3 is CASRVARGPGDTEAFF. DNA of the CDR3: TGCGCCAGCAGGGTCGCCAGGGGCCCAGGGGACACTGAAGCTTTCTTT. This chain joins TRBV5-1 and TRBJ1-1; perhaps TRBD1 as D (6 bases). Trimming took off 5 bases at V and 3 bases at J, with 20 bases between the two ends. Looked up from germline, CDR1 is SGHRS and CDR2 is YFSETQ. The CDR3 extends over 16 amino acids.